These T cell receptor beta chains were read from a single sample in a study of shared clonotypes between healthy human individuals. Method: immunoSEQ multiplex PCR; TCRdb's copy keeps in-frame clones and lacks some. The table records around 1,900,000 clones, 93% of them present only once. The sequenced sample consisted of naive CD8+ T cells from PBMCs. The receptors stem from a man younger than 30 in good health. Some clones in this sample may be carry-over from other donors' samples. CDR3s include the opening cysteine and the closing phenylalanine or tryptophan. A D gene is named only where the DNA matches it firmly. Clone size is stated in some rows and not others, as once, few, many or a class when expanded.

len	abundance	v_gene	d_gene	j_gene	CDR3aa	CDR3nt
13	NA	TRBV13	NA	TRBJ1-1	CASKDRVYTEAFF	TGTGCCAGCAAGGACCGTGTGTACACTGAAGCTTTCTTT
15	NA	TRBV9	NA	TRBJ2-2	CASSVEFGAVGELFF	TGTGCCAGCAGCGTAGAGTTTGGGGCCGTCGGGGAGCTGTTTTTT
16	NA	TRBV7-8	NA	TRBJ1-2	CASSQTHRDPNYGYTF	TGTGCCAGCAGCCAAACACACCGGGACCCAAACTATGGCTACACCTTC
15	NA	TRBV7-9	TRBD1	TRBJ1-3	CASSFDRGPGNTIYF	TGTGCCAGCAGCTTTGACAGGGGGCCTGGAAACACCATATATTTT
14	NA	TRBV6-5	TRBD1	TRBJ2-3	CASSYRGQTDTQYF	TGTGCCAGCAGTTACAGGGGGCAGACAGATACGCAGTATTTT
14	NA	TRBV6-5	TRBD1	TRBJ2-7	CASSPGTGFSEQYF	TGTGCCAGCAGTCCCGGGACAGGGTTCAGCGAGCAGTACTTC
14	NA	TRBV7-9	TRBD2	TRBJ2-5	CASSIRLAVGTQYF	TGTGCCAGCAGTATCCGACTAGCGGTCGGGACCCAGTACTTC
12	NA	TRBV5-5	NA	TRBJ2-5	CASSSLLETQYF	TGTGCCAGCAGCTCCCTTCTGGAGACCCAGTACTTC
14	NA	TRBV13	TRBD1	TRBJ1-2	CASSSVTGPYGYTF	TGTGCCAGCAGCTCAGTGACAGGGCCGTATGGCTACACCTTC
14	NA	TRBV5-8	NA	TRBJ1-5	CASSWGRGGQPQHF	TGTGCCAGCAGTTGGGGGCGCGGGGGCCAGCCCCAGCATTTT
14	NA	TRBV9	TRBD2	TRBJ2-1	CASSVGGRVSEQFF	TGTGCCAGCAGCGTAGGTGGGAGGGTAAGTGAGCAGTTCTTC
12	NA	TRBV29-1	TRBD1	TRBJ2-7	CSVKTGVYEQYF	TGCAGCGTGAAGACAGGGGTCTACGAGCAGTACTTC
12	NA	TRBV28	TRBD1	TRBJ2-7	CASTTGGGEQYF	TGTGCCAGCACCACAGGGGGCGGCGAGCAGTACTTC
14	once	TRBV11-3	NA	TRBJ2-7	CASSLGPETYEQYF	TGTGCCAGCAGCTTAGGCCCGGAAACCTACGAGCAGTACTTC
16	NA	TRBV29-1	NA	TRBJ2-3	CSVEVWRMTSSDTQYF	TGCAGCGTTGAAGTATGGCGCATGACAAGCTCAGATACGCAGTATTTT
14	once	TRBV28	NA	TRBJ2-5	CASSPLQRPKTQYF	TGTGCCAGCAGTCCCCTCCAGCGTCCCAAGACCCAGTACTTC
19	NA	TRBV12-5	NA	TRBJ1-5	CASGLPERTHKTSNQPQHF	TGTGCTAGTGGTTTGCCTGAACGGACACACAAAACAAGCAATCAGCCCCAGCATTTT
14	NA	TRBV6-1	TRBD1	TRBJ1-2	CASSPGTANYGYTF	TGTGCCAGCAGTCCAGGGACAGCGAACTATGGCTACACCTTC
15	NA	TRBV7-3	TRBD2	TRBJ2-1	CASSLTVAGPNEQFF	TGTGCCAGCAGCTTAACTGTAGCGGGACCAAATGAGCAGTTCTTC
14	NA	TRBV9	NA	TRBJ2-5	CASSVGPDSWTQYF	TGTGCCAGCAGCGTAGGTCCAGACTCGTGGACCCAGTACTTC
14	NA	TRBV10-3	NA	TRBJ2-2	CAIRGQPNTGELFF	TGTGCCATCAGGGGACAACCGAACACCGGGGAGCTGTTTTTT
15	few	TRBV4-1	NA	TRBJ1-5	CASSQGHNSNQPQHF	TGCGCCAGCAGCCAAGGGCACAATAGCAATCAGCCCCAGCATTTT
15	NA	TRBV10-2	TRBD1	TRBJ1-5	CASTGTGEGNQPQHF	TGCGCCAGCACCGGGACAGGGGAAGGCAATCAGCCCCAGCATTTT
14	NA	TRBV4-2	NA	TRBJ1-1	CASSQDRAPRKAFF	TGTGCCAGCAGCCAAGACAGGGCTCCACGTAAAGCTTTCTTT
14	NA	TRBV27	NA	TRBJ1-2	CASRFSGRTYGYTF	TGTGCCAGCCGATTCTCGGGACGGACCTATGGCTACACCTTC
17	NA	TRBV7-3	TRBD2	TRBJ2-3	CASSLGLIAGEGGTQYF	TGTGCCAGCAGCTTAGGTCTTATAGCGGGAGAGGGTGGTACGCAGTATTTT
12	few	TRBV10-3	NA	TRBJ2-7	CAISESPYEQYF	TGTGCCATCAGTGAGTCTCCCTACGAGCAGTACTTC
15	NA	TRBV19	TRBD1	TRBJ1-1	CASSSWEGANTEAFF	TGTGCCAGTAGTAGTTGGGAGGGGGCGAACACTGAAGCTTTCTTT
15	NA	TRBV19	NA	TRBJ2-7	CASSMFGLPGYEQYF	TGTGCCAGTAGTATGTTTGGGTTACCGGGGTACGAGCAGTACTTC
14	NA	TRBV7-9	NA	TRBJ2-7	CASSLAPPPYEQYF	TGTGCCAGCAGCTTAGCACCCCCCCCCTACGAGCAGTACTTC
15	NA	TRBV11-3	NA	TRBJ2-7	CASSAGGDPSYEQYF	TGTGCCAGCAGCGCCGGGGGCGACCCCTCCTACGAGCAGTACTTC
15	NA	TRBV4-1	NA	TRBJ1-6	CASSQAGDYNSPLHF	TGCGCCAGCAGCCAAGCAGGGGATTATAATTCACCCCTCCACTTT
12	NA	TRBV7-9	NA	TRBJ2-7	CASSHLGYEQYF	TGTGCCAGCAGCCATCTGGGGTACGAGCAGTACTTC
15	NA	TRBV2	TRBD2	TRBJ2-7	CASSEPGLAGDEQYF	TGTGCCAGCAGTGAACCCGGACTAGCGGGGGACGAGCAGTACTTC
17	NA	TRBV15	NA	TRBJ2-3	CATTGTRGVRVTDTQYF	TGTGCCACCACAGGAACTAGAGGAGTACGGGTTACAGATACGCAGTATTTT
15	NA	TRBV7-9	TRBD2	TRBJ2-7	CASSPSGGGVYEQYF	TGTGCCAGCAGCCCTAGCGGGGGAGGAGTCTACGAGCAGTACTTC
15	NA	TRBV11-2	TRBD2	TRBJ2-3	CASSLLAGRTDTQYF	TGTGCCAGCAGCTTACTAGCGGGTCGCACAGATACGCAGTATTTT
12	NA	TRBV9	TRBD1	TRBJ1-1	CASSTGGTEAFF	TGTGCCAGCAGTACAGGGGGCACTGAAGCTTTCTTT
16	NA	TRBV4-2	TRBD2	TRBJ2-7	CASSQEWRGSSYEQYF	TGTGCCAGCAGCCAAGAATGGCGGGGGAGCTCCTACGAGCAGTACTTC
18	NA	TRBV2	TRBD2	TRBJ2-1	CASSDTLAGGPRYNEQFF	TGTGCCAGCAGTGATACGCTAGCGGGAGGGCCGCGTTACAATGAGCAGTTCTTC
12	NA	TRBV29-1	NA	TRBJ1-2	CSVEETVTGYTF	TGCAGCGTTGAAGAGACCGTGACAGGCTACACCTTC
14	NA	TRBV11-2	NA	TRBJ1-2	CASSLDRTNYGYTF	TGTGCCAGCAGCTTAGACAGGACCAACTATGGCTACACCTTC
14	NA	TRBV7-6	NA	TRBJ2-2	CASSEGSLTGELFF	TGTGCCAGCAGTGAAGGGTCCCTCACCGGGGAGCTGTTTTTT
19	NA	TRBV19	NA	TRBJ1-1	CASRDHQTAGRFMNTEAFF	TGTGCCAGTAGAGACCATCAAACTGCAGGAAGGTTCATGAACACTGAAGCTTTCTTT
15	NA	TRBV9	NA	TRBJ2-7	CASSGTGTQNGEQYF	TGTGCCAGCAGCGGGACCGGGACGCAGAACGGGGAGCAGTACTTC
15	NA	TRBV11-2	NA	TRBJ2-1	CASSFWGLEYNEQFF	TGTGCCAGCAGCTTCTGGGGGCTCGAGTACAATGAGCAGTTCTTC
15	NA	TRBV5-4	TRBD2	TRBJ2-3	CASNPTSGRTDTQYF	TGTGCCAGCAACCCTACTAGCGGGCGCACAGATACGCAGTATTTT
16	NA	TRBV28	NA	TRBJ2-2	CASSLTTLARGGELFF	TGTGCCAGCAGTTTGACCACCCTGGCAAGGGGCGGGGAGCTGTTTTTT
17	once	TRBV4-2	NA	TRBJ2-3	CASSQDLEVTSTDTQYF	TGTGCCAGCAGCCAAGATCTTGAGGTTACTAGCACAGATACGCAGTATTTT